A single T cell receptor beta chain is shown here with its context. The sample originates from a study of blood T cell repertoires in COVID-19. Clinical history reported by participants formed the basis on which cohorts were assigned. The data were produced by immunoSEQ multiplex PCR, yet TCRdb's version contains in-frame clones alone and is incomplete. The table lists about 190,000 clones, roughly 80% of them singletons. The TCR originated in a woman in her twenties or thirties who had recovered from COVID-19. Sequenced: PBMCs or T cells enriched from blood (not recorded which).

CDR3 coding DNA: TGTGCCAGCAGCCAAGGGACAGGGGGCCGGAGCTCCTACAATGAGCAGTTCTTC. This encodes CASSQGTGGRSSYNEQFF. The chain carries TRBV3-1 (or the pseudogene TRBV3-2) and TRBJ2-1; 11 bases are shared with TRBD1. Trimming at V came to 1 base and at J to 0 bases, leaving 5 bases not matched to a gene. The CDR3 is made up of 18 amino acids. Germline CDR1 and CDR2: LGHDT and YNNKEL (reference sequence).